This T cell receptor beta chain is drawn from a study of Graves' ophthalmopathy and Graves' hyperthyroidism. In the study overall: Peripheral blood (taken before any treatment) was collected at initial diagnosis. Overall study findings and caveats: Sensitivity of over 60% and specificity of under 85% were achieved by the model that predicted ophthalmopathy progression. From stable hyperthyroidism, ophthalmopathy was separated by a 13-signature model with 85% to 90% sensitivity and around 80% specificity.

For repertoire sequencing, the TCR beta CDR3 regions were amplified from RNA transcripts. First-round RT-PCR employed HTBI primers, with a second-round multiplex PCR after it. Using its own MiXCR run on the multiplex PCR reads, TCRdb lists one record per CDR3 protein. The table shows hundreds of thousands of distinct CDR3 sequences, with about 20% occurring only once. This clonotype was detected many times. Its cognate antigen is unknown. Clinical symptoms and serum thyroxine were used for diagnosis; TRAb, thyroid ultrasound and orbital computed tomography were also relied on. This CDR3 contains 15 residues. With 7 bases clipped from V and 2 bases from J, the junction kept 6 bases outside the gene matches. The germline V gene has CDR1 MNHNS and CDR2 SASEGT.

Specimen: peripheral blood. The sequence was obtained from a woman between 18 and 29 years old with stable Graves' hyperthyroidism. Some clones in this sample may be carry-over from other donors' samples. V and J are TRBV6-1 and TRBJ2-2, with 8 bases identical to TRBD2. In nucleotides, the CDR3 is TGTGCCAGCAATCCCGGGAGGGCCAACACCGGGGAGCTGTTTTTT. Translation: CASNPGRANTGELFF.